The next 4 T cell receptor beta chains were all read from a single sample in a study of somatic mutations in cytotoxic T cells in rheumatoid arthritis. Some clones are missing from TCRdb's copy, which holds only in-frame ones; the method was immunoSEQ multiplex PCR. The sample yields roughly 10,000 clones, approximately 80% seen once. Sequenced: CD8+ T cells sorted from blood. The receptor source for this set is an adult with rheumatoid arthritis.

The CDR3 protein is CASRLLAGSTDTQYF. As DNA, the CDR3 is TGTGCCAGCCGCCTACTAGCGGGGAGCACAGATACGCAGTATTTT. The chain recombines TRBV6-1 with TRBJ2-3, with 10 bases fitting TRBD2. Trimming cost V 8 bases and J 0 bases; bases outside gene matches: 5. The CDR3 has 15 amino acids. CDR1 and CDR2 (germline): MNHNS, SASEGT.

The rearrangement uses TRBV7-8 and TRBJ1-1, with D maybe TRBD1 (5 bases). Germline V CDR1 and CDR2: SGHVS, FQNEAQ. V lost 3 bases and J 1 base, leaving 12 bases between the germline ends. The CDR3 runs 15 residues. The CDR3: CASSFRGLGNTEAFF. Here the CDR3 DNA reads TGTGCCAGCAGCTTTAGGGGCCTGGGGAACACTGAAGCTTTCTTT.

V and J are TRBV9 and TRBJ2-3; D uncertain. CDR1 is SGDLS, CDR2 YYNGEE, per germline. The CDR3 extends over 15 amino acids. Between the trimmed V and J ends, which lost 0 bases and 1 base, there was a span of 9 bases. The CDR3 protein is CASSVAGLGTDTQYF. In DNA, the CDR3 is TGTGCCAGCAGCGTAGCTGGATTGGGCACAGATACGCAGTATTTT.

This rearrangement joins TRBV4-3 to TRBJ1-5, with unresolved D. Germline V gene data show CDR1 as LGHNA and CDR2 as YSLEER. This CDR3 has 14 residues. The V gene lost 1 base and the J gene lost 8 bases, with 12 bases spanning the gap. The CDR3 is CASSQGPVAEPQHF. The CDR3 nucleotides are TGCGCCAGCAGCCAAGGGCCGGTCGCGGAGCCCCAGCATTTT.